This T cell receptor (beta chain) is drawn from a study of OX40 agonist ivuxolimab in advanced cancers. Clones were read by immunoSEQ multiplex PCR, and TCRdb kept only the in-frame ones, dropping some. The sample shows 90,000 or so clones, about 90% of them seen only once. Autoimmune disease history or systemic immunosuppression meant exclusion. This CDR3 has 14 amino acids. V lost 4 bases to trimming and J lost 2 bases, with 10 bases between them. CDR1 and CDR2 from the germline V gene are MGHRA and YSYEKL. The V gene is TRBV4-1, the J gene TRBJ2-3, with D hard to call. The sample was CD4+ or CD8+ T cells sorted from blood, taken in a trial of the OX40 agonist ivuxolimab. The sequence was collected from an adult with an advanced solid tumor such as melanoma, head and neck, liver or kidney cancer. The CDR3 reads CASSPPGFTDTQYF. DNA of the CDR3: TGCGCCAGCAGCCCTCCCGGGTTCACAGATACGCAGTATTTT.